A single TCR beta chain is shown here with its context. Its antigen remains unidentified. Those who donated were healthy HIV-negative adults, with no recent acute infections or vaccinations reported. The assay used deep level. The team ran DNA from unsorted PBMCs on ten immunoSEQ deep assay plates for sequencing. Clones were read by immunoSEQ multiplex PCR, and TCRdb kept only the in-frame ones, dropping some. This sample has over 400,000 clones, with around 73% found just once. This entry comes from a study of shared clonotypes between healthy human individuals. The CDR3 contains 13 residues. Trimming removed 7 bases from V and 3 bases from J; junction bases left unmatched: 5. In germline, CDR1 is SQVTM, CDR2 ANQGSEA. Study observations and caveats: Investigators expected sequencing depth to affect clonotype sharing among donors.

Sequences were obtained from PBMCs. V usage is TRBV29-1 and J usage is TRBJ2-3; 9 nucleotides agree with TRBD1. The TCR originated in a woman aged 40-49 years in good health. Some clones in this sample may be carry-over from other donors' samples. CDR3 amino acids: CSAGQGGTDTQYF. In nucleotides, the CDR3 is TGCAGCGCGGGACAGGGCGGTACAGATACGCAGTATTTT.